This passage covers 32 T cell receptor beta chains from one sample sequenced in a study of CD8 T cells in ankylosing spondylitis. Using its own MiXCR run on the 5' RACE reads, TCRdb lists one record per CDR3 protein. The sample records some 240,000 distinct CDR3 sequences, 15% to 20% being singletons. The sequenced material came from blood, either unsorted or a sorted T cell fraction (not recorded which). These receptors all stem from a male donor with ankylosing spondylitis or in good health (not recorded which).

This clonotype was counted a few times. The rearrangement uses TRBV12-3 or TRBV12-4 and TRBJ2-3; D not certain. Trimming pared 1 base from V and 1 base from J, leaving 12 bases between. The CDR3 runs to 16 residues. CDR3 region: CASSLGWGIGTDTQYF. CDR3 nucleotide sequence: TGTGCCAGCAGTTTAGGGTGGGGTATCGGCACAGATACGCAGTATTTT.

The chain has TRBV20-1 and TRBJ2-1, with D possibly TRBD2 on 6 matching bases. The CDR3 length is 15 residues. Germline V gene sequence: CDR1 DFQATT, CDR2 SNEGSKA (reference sequence). V was trimmed by 0 bases and J by 2 bases, leaving 11 bases between them. The CDR3 is CSARDASVAYNEQFF. In DNA form, the CDR3 reads TGCAGTGCTAGAGATGCTAGCGTGGCCTACAATGAGCAGTTCTTC.

The rearrangement joins TRBV29-1 to TRBJ1-1; 11 positions agree with TRBD1. This CDR3 comprises 11 residues. V trimming: 6 bases; J trimming: 10 bases; junction bases outside the gene matches: 4. Looked up from germline, CDR1 is SQVTM and CDR2 is ANQGSEA. The CDR3: CSVGQGDRAFF. As DNA, the CDR3 is TGCAGCGTGGGACAGGGGGATCGAGCTTTCTTT.

This clonotype was seen many times. This rearrangement joins TRBV6-1 to TRBJ2-3, with TRBD2 as a possible D gene (6 bases). The ends were cut back, 1 base at V and 3 bases at J, with 11 bases in the middle. Per the germline V gene, CDR1 is MNHNS and CDR2 is SASEGT. The CDR3 contains 15 residues. As DNA, the CDR3 is TGTGCCAGCAGTGAAGAGGGGACTGGGACAGATACGCAGTATTTT. Translated: CASSEEGTGTDTQYF.

In this sample, this clonotype turned up many times. The chain links TRBV5-1 to TRBJ2-1; tentative D call: TRBD1 (5 bases). Germline lookup yields CDR1 SGHRS and CDR2 YFSETQ. CDR3 length: 13 amino acids. V dropped 4 bases and J dropped 6 bases, with 11 bases sitting between them. The CDR3 region has the DNA TGCGCCAGCAGCCCCGAAGACAGCAATGAGCAGTTCTTC. This codes for CASSPEDSNEQFF.

The chain recombines TRBV19 with TRBJ2-1, with 11 bases identical to TRBD2. The trim removed 5 bases at V and 4 bases at J, leaving 4 bases unmatched. This CDR3 spans 15 amino acids. Germline V gene data show CDR1 as LNHDA and CDR2 as SQIVND (reference sequence). DNA of the CDR3: TGTGCCAGTAGTTCGACTAGCGGGACGTACAATGAGCAGTTCTTC. Its protein product is CASSSTSGTYNEQFF.

This clonotype was seen at least ten times. This chain connects TRBV10-3 to TRBJ2-5, with D perhaps TRBD2 (6 bases). Trimming cost V 0 bases and J 4 bases, with 9 bases left between them. This CDR3 is 14 amino acids long. Germline V gives CDR1 ENHRY, CDR2 SYGVKD. The CDR3 spells CAISESGGGETQYF. The CDR3 nucleotides are TGTGCCATCAGTGAGTCTGGGGGAGGAGAGACCCAGTACTTC.

This clonotype was seen only a few times. CDR3 in amino acids: CASSPTTYGHSNEQFF. The CDR3, as DNA: TGCGCCAGCAGCCCTACCACGTACGGCCACAGCAATGAGCAGTTCTTC. The genes are TRBV5-1 and TRBJ2-1; D gene uncertain. Per the germline V gene, CDR1 is SGHRS and CDR2 is YFSETQ. This CDR3 is built from 16 residues. V was clipped by 4 bases and J by 6 bases, with 20 bases between them.

The genes are TRBV4-2 and TRBJ2-7; D may match TRBD1 or TRBD2 (6 bases each). Germline lookup yields CDR1 LGHNA and CDR2 YNFKEQ. Between the trimmed V and J ends, which lost 4 bases and 2 bases, there was a span of 12 bases. This CDR3 region has 14 residues. CDR3 amino acids: CASSPRGLPYEQYF. The CDR3 bases are TGTGCCAGCAGCCCCCGGGGGCTACCCTACGAGCAGTACTTC.

CDR3 DNA sequence: TGCGCCAGCAGCCCGGGACTAGCGGCCCACAATGAGCAGTTCTTC. Encoded protein: CASSPGLAAHNEQFF. This chain connects TRBV4-1 to TRBJ2-1; TRBD2 matches 11 bases. Germline CDR1 and CDR2: MGHRA and YSYEKL. V gave up 4 bases and J gave up 5 bases; unmatched junction bases: 4. This CDR3 is 15 amino acids long.

Only a few counts were recorded for this clonotype. This chain joins TRBV5-1 and TRBJ2-1; the D gene is possibly TRBD2 (6 bases). Germline CDR1 is SGHRS and CDR2 is YFSETQ. V was trimmed by 0 bases and J by 5 bases, leaving 9 bases between them. The CDR3 runs to 14 residues. The CDR3 spells CASSLDGSHNEQFF. The CDR3 DNA reads as TGCGCCAGCAGCTTGGACGGGAGTCACAATGAGCAGTTCTTC.

This clonotype was seen a handful of times. The rearrangement joins TRBV20-1 to TRBJ2-7; 9 nucleotides align to TRBD2. V was pared by 0 bases and J by 3 bases, with 3 bases of the junction left unmatched. Germline-derived CDR1 and CDR2 are DFQATT and SNEGSKA (reference sequence). The CDR3 is made up of 14 amino acids. The CDR3 DNA reads TGCAGTGCTAGAGAGGCTAGCGGGGTCTACGAGCAGTACTTC. It codes for CSAREASGVYEQYF.

The sample holds many counts of this clonotype. The V and J genes are TRBV20-1 and TRBJ2-1; 8 bases match TRBD2. From germline, CDR1 is DFQATT and CDR2 SNEGSKA (reference sequence). V dropped 0 bases and J dropped 9; count of bases not matched to a gene: 7. The CDR3 contains 14 residues. CDR3 amino acids: CSARDWTSPFEQFF. The CDR3 DNA reads TGCAGTGCTAGAGATTGGACTAGCCCCTTTGAGCAGTTCTTC.

The V and J genes are TRBV9 and TRBJ2-7; the D gene is possibly TRBD2 (5 bases). The germline V gene encodes CDR1 SGDLS and CDR2 YYNGEE. V dropped 0 bases and J dropped 1 base, with 11 bases sitting between them. This CDR3 is 15 amino acids long. The CDR3 DNA follows: TGTGCCAGCAGCGTAGCGGACGGGGTATCCTACGAGCAGTACTTC. It is translated as CASSVADGVSYEQYF. Supplemented by reference TRBV9 and TRBJ2-7, the full variable domain reads DSGVTQTPKHLITATGQRVTLRCSPRSGDLSVYWYQQSLDQGLQFLIQYYNGEERAKGNILERFSAQQFPDLHSELNLSSLELGDSALYFCASSVADGVSYEQYFGPGTRLTVT.

This clonotype was observed many times. The V gene is TRBV4-2, the J gene TRBJ2-1, with TRBD1 as a possible D gene (5 bases). Per the germline V gene, CDR1 is LGHNA and CDR2 is YNFKEQ. V was pared by 4 bases and J by 4 bases, with 14 bases between. The CDR3 runs 15 residues. This CDR3 reads CASSPQGQGYNEQFF. CDR3 DNA: TGTGCCAGCAGCCCTCAGGGCCAGGGTTACAATGAGCAGTTCTTC.

This clonotype was observed many times. The chain links TRBV4-1 to TRBJ2-3; no reliable D call. V was pared by 1 base and J by 2 bases, with 10 bases between. Germline V CDR1 and CDR2: MGHRA, YSYEKL. This CDR3 spans 15 amino acids. CDR3 residues: CASSQVQGITDTQYF. CDR3 DNA sequence: TGCGCCAGCAGCCAAGTGCAAGGGATCACAGATACGCAGTATTTT.

This chain joins TRBV10-3 and TRBJ1-3, with 10 bases aligning to TRBD1. Germline V gene data show CDR1 as ENHRY and CDR2 as SYGVKD. The V and J ends lost 7 bases and 4 bases, in that order; junction bases with no gene match: 4. The CDR3 sequence is 14 residues long. CDR3 protein: CAIIDRGLGNTIYF. DNA of the CDR3: TGTGCCATCATAGACAGGGGGCTCGGAAACACCATATATTTT.

V usage is TRBV29-1 and J usage is TRBJ2-5; D remains ambiguous. The ends were cut back, 3 bases at V and 0 bases at J, with 8 bases in the middle. The CDR3 contains 13 residues. Germline CDR1 and CDR2: SQVTM and ANQGSEA. In DNA form, the CDR3 reads TGCAGCGTTGATCCGACGTACCAAGAGACCCAGTACTTC. Protein product: CSVDPTYQETQYF. The full variable domain, rest sourced from reference TRBV29-1 and TRBJ2-5, is SAVISQKPSRDICQRGTSLTIQCQVDSQVTMMFWYRQQPGQSLTLIATANQGSEATYESGFVIDKFPISRPNLTFSTLTVSNMSPEDSSIYLCSVDPTYQETQYFGPGTRLLVL.

The sample holds a few counts of this clonotype. The gene calls are TRBV5-8 and TRBJ2-5; 7 nucleotides match TRBD2. The CDR3 is 16 amino acids. Germline CDR1 SGHTS, CDR2 YDEGEE. Trimming at V came to 2 bases and at J to 0 bases, leaving 7 bases not matched to a gene. The CDR3 DNA follows: TGTGCCAGCAGCTTTCTGGGCGGGAGTGACCAAGAGACCCAGTACTTC. Amino acids: CASSFLGGSDQETQYF.

V gene TRBV27 combines with J gene TRBJ2-1, with TRBD2 matching over 8 bases. With V trimmed by 10 bases and J by 9 bases, 14 bases remained unmatched. Germline loops: CDR1 MNHEY, CDR2 SMNVEV (reference sequence). CDR3 length equals 14 residues. The chain's CDR3 is CATRRAGESGEQFF. The CDR3 coding sequence is TGTGCCACCCGCAGAGCGGGAGAATCGGGTGAGCAGTTCTTC.

The chain joins TRBV2 to TRBJ2-1, with 7 bases aligning to TRBD2. The CDR3 has 12 amino acids. From germline, CDR1 is SNHLY and CDR2 FYNNEI. The junction had 6 bases not matched to a gene; V was cut back by 6 bases and J by 10 bases. This chain's CDR3 is CASRPLGGEQFF. The CDR3 DNA follows: TGTGCCAGCAGGCCCTTGGGGGGGGAGCAGTTCTTC.

With respect to this clonotype: Likely a read error: the CDR3 ends without its conserved phenylalanine or tryptophan. The chain employs TRBV11-2 and TRBJ2-7, with TRBD1 identical over 7 bases. Germline V gives CDR1 SGHAT, CDR2 FQNNGV. The CDR3 contains 13 residues. J gave up 4 bases and V 3 bases, and 3 bases lay outside the gene matches. Here the CDR3 reads CASSFYRGYEQYY. CDR3 DNA sequence: TGTGCCAGCAGCTTCTACAGGGGATACGAGCAGTACTAC.

This clonotype was detected many times. The chain combines TRBV20-1 with TRBJ2-7; 9 bases fit TRBD2. Trimming cost V 0 bases and J 6 bases; bases outside gene matches: 12. This CDR3 is 16 amino acids long. The germline gives CDR1 DFQATT, CDR2 SNEGSKA (reference sequence). The CDR3 sequence: CSARDPGAGGDIEQYF. The CDR3 nucleotides are TGCAGTGCTAGAGATCCCGGAGCGGGAGGAGATATCGAGCAGTACTTC.

The V call is TRBV7-3, the J call TRBJ2-3; a possible D gene is TRBD1 (5 bases). Germline V gives CDR1 SGHTA, CDR2 FQGTGA. Between the trimmed V and J ends, which lost 4 bases and 2 bases, there was a span of 10 bases. CDR3 length: 14 amino acids. The CDR3 DNA reads as TGTGCCAGCAGCTCCCTAGGGGCCACAGATACGCAGTATTTT. As protein: CASSSLGATDTQYF.

The chain joins TRBV5-1 to TRBJ2-1; D is perhaps TRBD2 (6 bases). V lost 6 bases and J lost 10, with 11 bases in between. This CDR3 region has 11 residues. Germline values: CDR1 SGHRS, CDR2 YFSETQ. CDR3 DNA: TGCGCCAGCACCAGCGGGTACGAGCAGTTCTTC. Translation: CASTSGYEQFF.

The chain employs TRBV27 and TRBJ2-5; the match to TRBD2 covers 7 bases. Germline V gives CDR1 MNHEY, CDR2 SMNVEV (reference sequence). CDR3 length equals 15 residues. V trimming: 0 bases; J trimming: 4 bases; junction bases outside the gene matches: 5. The CDR3 nucleotides are TGTGCCAGCAGTTTATCATGGGGGAGGGCAGAGACCCAGTACTTC. It specifies CASSLSWGRAETQYF.

The chain joins TRBV7-9 to TRBJ2-7; TRBD1 or TRBD2 may be the D gene (5 bases each). The CDR3 runs to 15 residues. Between the trimmed V and J ends, which lost 5 bases and 4 bases, there was a span of 18 bases. CDR1 is SEHNR and CDR2 is FQNEAQ in the germline V gene (reference sequence). The CDR3 region has the DNA TGTGCCAGCAGCGGGACGGCCGAGTTCTCGTACGAGCAGTACTTC. This translates into CASSGTAEFSYEQYF.

V usage is TRBV4-3 and J usage is TRBJ2-1, with D possibly matching TRBD1 (6 bases). The CDR3 runs 15 residues. Germline loops: CDR1 LGHNA, CDR2 YSLEER. Trimming cost V 2 bases and J 7 bases, with 15 bases left between them. CDR3 sequence (DNA): TGCGCCAGCAGCCAAAATAACTTGGGGGCTAATGAGCAGTTCTTC. It specifies CASSQNNLGANEQFF.

The V and J genes are TRBV4-1 and TRBJ2-7; TRBD2 agrees at 9 bases. Per the germline V gene, CDR1 is MGHRA and CDR2 is YSYEKL. With V trimmed by 0 bases and J by 4 bases, 7 bases remained unmatched. The CDR3 extends over 16 amino acids. The chain's CDR3 is CASSQDAGGLLYEQYF. In DNA form, the CDR3 reads TGCGCCAGCAGCCAAGATGCGGGGGGGCTTTTATACGAGCAGTACTTC.

This clonotype has a handful of counts. The chain couples TRBV12-3 or TRBV12-4 to TRBJ2-7; D gene ambiguous. With 5 bases removed from V and 2 bases from J, the gap between germline ends came to 13 bases. The CDR3 runs 14 residues. The CDR3 spells CASSPQPRAYEQYF. The CDR3 coding sequence is TGTGCCAGCAGTCCCCAGCCTAGGGCCTACGAGCAGTACTTC.

The chain uses TRBV10-3 and TRBJ2-7; 8 bases align to TRBD1. This CDR3 contains 13 residues. Per the germline V gene, CDR1 is ENHRY and CDR2 is SYGVKD. V lost 4 bases to trimming and J lost 5 bases; unmatched junction nucleotides: 4. This CDR3 reads CAISGTGPDEQYF. In nucleotides, the CDR3 is TGTGCCATCAGTGGGACAGGGCCGGACGAGCAGTACTTC.

This chain uses TRBV5-1 with TRBJ2-1, with TRBD2 identical over 10 bases. Germline V gene data show CDR1 as SGHRS and CDR2 as YFSETQ. The length of the CDR3 is 16 residues. V dropped 4 bases and J dropped 4; count of bases not matched to a gene: 8. The CDR3 reads CASSHLTSGSYNEQFF. The CDR3 DNA is TGCGCCAGCAGCCACTTGACTAGCGGGTCTTACAATGAGCAGTTCTTC.